The present T cell receptor beta chain was sequenced within a study of graft-versus-host responses after intestinal transplantation. Overall study: Anti-thymocyte globulin induction was given to all recipients, followed by tacrolimus and steroids for about 3 years.

Only in-frame clones appear in the TCRdb table, and some are missing; sequencing was by immunoSEQ multiplex PCR. Seen here are under 90,000 clones, nearly 90% observed once, and the top ten hold approximately 4.1%. Germline CDR1 LGHNA, CDR2 YNFKEQ. Trimming cost V 1 base and J 3 bases, with 15 bases left between them. The CDR3 is 17 residues long. The table lists this clone with a count of one. Its antigen is currently unknown. This specimen was unstimulated CD8+ T cells sorted from spleen or lymph node cells, taken before transplant. The clonotype comes from a human donor who was the organ donor for an intestinal transplant. The chain uses TRBV4-2 and TRBJ2-2, with D hard to call. This CDR3 is CASSQVDSGSDTGELFF. In DNA form, the CDR3 reads TGTGCCAGCAGCCAAGTCGACTCCGGGTCGGACACCGGGGAGCTGTTTTTT.